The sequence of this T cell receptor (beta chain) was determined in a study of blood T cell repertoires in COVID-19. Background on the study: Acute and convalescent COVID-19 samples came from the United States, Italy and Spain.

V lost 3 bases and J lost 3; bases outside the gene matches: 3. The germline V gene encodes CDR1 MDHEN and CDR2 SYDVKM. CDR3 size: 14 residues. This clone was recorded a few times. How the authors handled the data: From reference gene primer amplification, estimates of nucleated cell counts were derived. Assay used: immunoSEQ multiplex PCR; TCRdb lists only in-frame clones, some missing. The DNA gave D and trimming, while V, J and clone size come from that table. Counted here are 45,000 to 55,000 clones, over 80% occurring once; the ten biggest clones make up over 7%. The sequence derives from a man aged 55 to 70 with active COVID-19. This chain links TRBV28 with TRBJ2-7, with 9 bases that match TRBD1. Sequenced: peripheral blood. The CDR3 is CASSLDRGYYEQYF. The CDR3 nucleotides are TGTGCCAGCAGTTTGGACAGGGGATACTACGAGCAGTACTTC. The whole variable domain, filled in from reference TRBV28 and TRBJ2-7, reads DVKVTQSSRYLVKRTGEKVFLECVQDMDHENMFWYRQDPGLGLRLIYFSYDVKMKEKGDIPEGYSVSREKKERFSLILESASTNQTSMYLCASSLDRGYYEQYFGPGTRLTVT.